This T cell receptor (beta chain) was captured in a study of CD8+ T cells in alopecia areata. Across the whole study: The roughly 6-11-week-old female C3H/HeJ mice were given skin taken from approximately 6-13-month-old C3H/HeJ graft donors that had spontaneous alopecia.

TCR sequencing used cDNA made by reverse transcription of extracted RNA. The data were produced by immunoSEQ multiplex PCR, yet TCRdb's version contains in-frame clones alone and is incomplete. The sample contains about 300,000 clones, none of them singletons. This clone showed up just a few times. Genes and germline come from the mouse. The CDR3 extends 4 residues past the end of the read, so its final part is completed from the germline J gene. The same CDR3 can be traced to other DNA sequences in this sample. Cell sorting was performed on pooled cutaneous lymph node cells with CD4, CD8alpha, NKG2D, NKG2ACE and other markers. From germline, CDR1 is NSQYPW and CDR2 LRSPGD (reference sequence). The CDR3 has 16 amino acids. Trimming removed 0 bases from V and 2 bases from J, with 10 bases in between.

The rearrangement links TRBV1 to TRBJ2-2; D is perhaps TRBD1 (6 bases). Sequenced sample: CD4+ T cells sorted from a lymph node. The receptor comes from a C3H/HeJ mouse with alopecia areata. These mice share the MHC haplotype H2-k. CDR3 amino acids: CTCSADGTPNTGQLYF. The part of the CDR3 DNA that was read is TGCACCTGCAGTGCAGATGGGACACCTAACACCGGG.